This T cell receptor (beta chain) was identified in a study of human T cells and chemical hapten exposure. The overall study: For sensitization, 2% DPC was applied to an approximately 2 cm by approximately 2 cm patch of upper inner arm skin. Study-wide findings and caveats: Sensitizing with DPC caused no change in TCRs above 1 in 1000 frequency.

Library preparation tagged each individual cDNA molecule with a unique molecular identifier. TCRdb redid the calling of the RACE reads with MiXCR, one entry per CDR3 protein. The sample carries tens of thousands of distinct CDR3 sequences, 6.6% recorded once. Per germline, CDR1 ENHRY and CDR2 SYGVKD. V was clipped by 3 bases and J by 0 bases; unmatched bases: 4. This CDR3 region has 16 residues. Time point in this sample: patch test 2, 6 weeks after DPC sensitization. Treatment in this sample: therapeutic diphenylcyclopropenone sensitization with weekly scalp DPC. This clonotype was seen repeatedly, ten times or more. The antigen is undetermined.

This clonotype was sampled from a woman between 25 and 40 years old with alopecia areata. Some clones in this sample may be carry-over from other donors' samples. Sequenced material: whole blood, taken in connection with sensitization to the hapten diphenylcyclopropenone (DPC). The rearrangement uses TRBV10-3 and TRBJ2-4; TRBD2 agrees at 8 bases. The CDR3: CAISDNSGTAKNIQYF. CDR3 in DNA: TGTGCCATCAGTGACAATAGCGGGACAGCCAAAAACATTCAGTACTTC.